This T cell receptor (beta chain) originates from a study of CD8+CD57+ T cells in acquired aplastic anemia (dated by TCRdb to the late 2010s). Describing the broader study: On average, sorted CD4+ and CD8+ cells yielded 3.2 ug of extracted DNA, with a range of roughly 0.17 to 27.4 ug. An average of approximately 9.8 million reads for CD4+ cells and 11 million or so reads for CD8+ cells was obtained from healthy donor samples. The full study reports these points: Between patients and healthy controls, no significant difference in CD8+ Simpson's diversity was found (P=0.060). Around 30 CD8+ CDR3 sequences were found to be shared between patients and controls, but these sequences appeared to be highly expressed in patients and within the immunodominant clones of the patients.

Spanning cysteine to phenylalanine, the CDR3 consists of 16 amino acids. Just the 48-base CDR3 DNA is kept, in frame starting at base 1. V loses 4 bases at its end and J loses 3 bases; junction bases beyond the gene matches: 8. According to the germline V gene, CDR1 reads SGDLS and CDR2 reads YYNGEE. Genomic DNA served as template for TCR beta VDJ combination and CDR3 sequence profiling. An Illumina HiSeq 2000 was the platform used for TCR repertoire sequencing. Per the original workflow: TRBV/TRBJ rearrangement plots, CDR3 size and DJ length profiles, and Simpson's diversity index were used to evaluate the repertoires. The most abundant DNA sequence in the deep sequencing data was defined as the immunodominant clone. CDR3 amino acid sequences were checked for sharing between subjects and were compared against published repertoires and the VDJdb database. TCRdb handled the public reads itself, with Q25 trimming in fastp and clone calling in MiXCR, and kept productive beta chains. Merged by CDR3 protein, the rows form single entries marked with the most common genes and DNA. TCRdb assigned the V and J calls; the authors' analysis was not used. In this sample the table shows roughly 80,000 distinct CDR3 sequences, over 35% of which occur a single time. The ten most abundant clones make up roughly 70% of the sample.

For this clonotype: The antigen it recognizes is unknown. No base qualities exist here, and no much larger clone lies one base off it.

TCR repertoires of sorted CD4+ and CD8+ blood T cells from severe aplastic anemia patients and healthy subjects were deep-sequenced in the study. Ficoll-Paque density gradient centrifugation was used to isolate peripheral blood mononuclear cells. Before DNA extraction, CD4+ and CD8+ T cells were sorted with FACS or magnetic beads. Sequences were obtained from sorted CD4+, CD8+, or CD8+CD57+ T cells (not recorded which) from PBMCs. The V and J segments used are TRBV9 and TRBJ2-1, with 9 central nucleotides matching TRBD2. This receptor was identified in a human donor in good health, serving as a control. In nucleotides, the sequence is TGTGCCAGCAGCCCTCGTAGCGGGAGTAGCTACAATGAGCAGTTCTTC. Translation gives CASSPRSGSSYNEQFF.